This TCR beta chain was found in a study of Ad26.COV2.S vaccination and SARS-CoV-2 variants. Study-level points and caveats: Assessments of TCR breadth and depth may have underestimated the total T cell responses. Ad26.COV2.S recipients had broader spike-specific TCRs (P = 0.0014). Reported post-vaccination CD8+ and CD4+ T cell responses to spike showed substantial breadth.

The CDR3 covers 14 residues. V was shortened by 6 bases and J by 8 bases, with 20 bases between the two germline ends. CDR1 SGHRS and CDR2 YFSETQ come from the germline V gene. Data came from immunoSEQ multiplex PCR; TCRdb stores just in-frame clones and leaves some out. This table has around 370,000 clones, approximately 90% appearing once. A remark on this clone: Antigen unknown.

The source material was peripheral blood, sampled after recovery from COVID-19. The receptor was derived from a human donor who had recovered from COVID-19. The chain employs TRBV5-1 and TRBJ1-2; unclear D gene. The CDR3 sequence is CASTLSGGAQGYTF. CDR3 nucleotides: TGCGCCAGCACCCTGAGTGGTGGCGCCCAGGGCTACACCTTC.